The 21 T cell receptor beta chains in this list originate from one sample, sequenced in a study of T cell clonality in common variable immunodeficiency. Study findings and constraints: Fewer deletions and N-nucleotide insertions were reportedly seen in common variable immunodeficiency TCR beta sequences.

The method was immunoSEQ multiplex PCR; TCRdb's version includes in-frame clones alone and lacks a portion of them. The sample is made up of roughly 33,000 clones, none counted only once. Their antigens remain unidentified. Sequenced sample: peripheral blood mononuclear cells. These receptor sequences come from a human donor with common variable immunodeficiency.

Ten or more counts support this clone. The CDR3 sequence: CASSPRGFGGAQDGYTF. The sequenced CDR3 bases are TGTGCCAGCAGCCCCCGAGGTTTCGGGGGAGCCCAGGATGGC. V usage is TRBV7-6 and J usage is TRBJ1-2; perhaps TRBD1 as D (5 bases). The read halts 3 residues ahead of the CDR3 end, with the missing end drawn from the germline J gene. This CDR3 comprises 17 residues. Germline CDR1 SGHVS, CDR2 FNYEAQ. V lost 5 bases and J lost 6, with 25 bases in between.

This clone has at least ten counts. The CDR3 end falls 3 residues outside the read, so it is completed with the germline J gene. This chain connects TRBV20-1 to TRBJ2-2; a weak D match, TRBD1 (6 bases). Germline V CDR1 and CDR2: DFQATT, SNEGSKA (reference sequence). The CDR3 is 16 amino acids. Trimming removed 5 bases at V and 4 bases at J, with 20 bases between. The covered CDR3 bases are TGCAGTGCTCGGACAGTTTCTCGAGGCGCCACCGGGGAG. Translated: CSARTVSRGATGE. The entire CDR3 protein reads CSARTVSRGATGELFF.

By its share, this clone is medium-sized. The sequence runs out 3 residues before the end of the CDR3; the remainder is reconstructed from the germline J gene. V is TRBV29-1 and J is TRBJ1-2, with 8 positions matching TRBD1. Germline CDR1 SQVTM, CDR2 ANQGSEA. Trimming at V came to 8 bases and at J to 2 bases, leaving 7 bases not matched to a gene. The CDR3 has 13 residues. This chain's CDR3 is CSTGDRRNYGYTF. The DNA read from the CDR3 is TGCAGCACCGGGGACAGGAGAAACTATGGC.

This clone was detected a few times. The covered CDR3 bases are TGTGCCAGCAGAAACAGGGTGCGACAAGAGACC. This encodes CASRNRVRQET. The CDR3, in full, reads CASRNRVRQETQYF. The rearrangement links TRBV2 to TRBJ2-5; perhaps TRBD1 as D (6 bases). From the germline J gene comes the end of the CDR3, since the read stops 3 residues before it. The germline CDR1 and CDR2 sequences are SNHLY and FYNNEI. V was pared by 6 bases and J by 2 bases, with 13 bases between. This CDR3 has 14 amino acids.

This clone was detected many times. The CDR3 goes on 3 residues after the read ends, and that part is filled in from the germline J gene. This rearrangement joins TRBV2 to TRBJ2-5; D is uncertain. Trimming took 0 bases from V and 2 from J, leaving 10 bases between them. Germline-derived CDR1 and CDR2 are SNHLY and FYNNEI. The CDR3 loop spans 15 amino acids. The CDR3 DNA, read in part, is TGTGCCAGCAGTGAAGCGAAAGGCAGGCAAGAGACC. Its protein product is CASSEAKGRQET. The entire CDR3 is CASSEAKGRQETQYF.

Many counts were recorded for this clone. The sequence runs out 3 residues before the end of the CDR3; the remainder is reconstructed from the germline J gene. The chain employs TRBV12-3 or TRBV12-4 and TRBJ1-1, with 9 positions matching TRBD1. The CDR3 has 15 residues. Unmatched junction bases numbered 7, after V lost 3 bases and J lost 5 bases. CDR3 DNA, as far as it was read: TGTGCCAGCAGTTTGTTGGGGACAGGGCTGACTGAA. The encoded protein is CASSLLGTGLTE. The entire CDR3 protein reads CASSLLGTGLTEAFF.

Worth noting for this clone: From the germline J gene comes the end of the CDR3, since the read stops 3 residues before it. The chain combines TRBV19 with TRBJ1-1; unclear D gene. Germline CDR1 is LNHDA and CDR2 is SQIVND (reference sequence). CDR3 length: 14 amino acids. With 3 bases removed from V and 1 base from J, the gap between germline ends came to 9 bases. CDR3 DNA, as far as it was read: TGTGCCAGTAGTATGGCTCCCTCGAACACTGAA. Encoded protein: CASSMAPSNTE. The whole CDR3 reads CASSMAPSNTEAFF.

This clone was recorded at least ten times. The read terminates 3 residues before the CDR3 end, so the remaining end is supplied by the germline J gene. The rearrangement links TRBV2 to TRBJ2-3; TRBD2 matches 7 bases. The germline V gene encodes CDR1 SNHLY and CDR2 FYNNEI. This CDR3 comprises 16 residues. V lost 6 bases to trimming and J lost 0 bases; unmatched junction nucleotides: 9. This chain's CDR3 is CASRGDYADSTDTQYF. Partial CDR3 DNA: TGTGCCAGCAGGGGGGACTACGCGGATAGCACAGATACG. The full variable domain, completed using reference TRBV2 and TRBJ2-3, is EPEVTQTPSHQVTQMGQEVILRCVPISNHLYFYWYRQILGQKVEFLVSFYNNEISEKSEIFDDQFSVERPDGSNFTLKIRSTKLEDSAMYFCASRGDYADSTDTQYFGPGTRLTVL.

This clone was recorded many times. The read gets to within 3 residues of the CDR3 end, and the germline J gene fills in the rest. The gene calls are TRBV30 and TRBJ1-6, with D hard to call. V was shortened by 5 bases and J by 6 bases, with 23 bases between the two germline ends. CDR3 length: 17 amino acids. Germline values: CDR1 GTSNPN, CDR2 SVGIG (reference sequence). Here the CDR3 reads CAWATWRSSTVNSPLHF. Incomplete CDR3 DNA: TGTGCCTGGGCCACCTGGCGGTCATCGACCGTTAATTCACCC. Full variable domain (rest looked up from reference TRBV30 and TRBJ1-6): SQTIHQWPATLVQPVGSPLSLECTVEGTSNPNLYWYRQAAGRGLQLLFYSVGIGQISSEVPQNLSASRPQDRQFILSSKKLLLSDSGFYLCAWATWRSSTVNSPLHFGNGTRLTVT.

This clone was detected ten times or more. The CDR3 extends 3 residues past the end of the read, so its final part is completed from the germline J gene. The chain recombines TRBV5-1 with TRBJ2-2, with TRBD1 matching 10 bases. Germline values: CDR1 SGHRS, CDR2 YFSETQ. With 3 bases clipped from V and 2 bases from J, the junction kept 4 bases outside the gene matches. CDR3 length equals 16 residues. The CDR3 bases that were read are TGCGCCAGCAGCTCGACAGGGGGCCTTAACACCGGGGAG. Amino acid sequence: CASSSTGGLNTGE. The complete CDR3 reads CASSSTGGLNTGELFF.

A word on this clone: From the germline J gene comes the end of the CDR3, since the read stops 3 residues before it. V gene TRBV5-1 combines with J gene TRBJ2-5; D may be TRBD2 (5 bases). Per germline, CDR1 SGHRS and CDR2 YFSETQ. V shed 4 bases and J shed 5 bases, with 12 bases lying between them. This CDR3 comprises 13 residues. CDR3 amino acids: CASSRTPVETQYF. The CDR3 DNA, read in part, is TGCGCCAGCAGCCGGACTCCCGTCGAGACC.

The sample holds a few counts of this clone. The read ends 3 residues shy of where the CDR3 ends; the end is completed using the germline J gene. The chain carries TRBV2 and TRBJ2-3; tentatively, D is TRBD1 (6 bases). Germline V lookup: CDR1 SNHLY, CDR2 FYNNEI. The V end was cut by 4 bases, the J end by 2 bases, with 16 bases between. The CDR3 spans 16 residues. The part of the CDR3 DNA that was read is TGTGCCAGCAGTGTTTCCAGGGGAAGGTCCACAGATACG. This gives the protein CASSVSRGRSTDT. The whole CDR3 sequence reads CASSVSRGRSTDTQYF.

This clone has ten or more counts. Coverage ceases 3 residues before the CDR3 finishes, and the germline J gene fills in the end. This chain links TRBV2 with TRBJ1-1; D is ambiguous. V lost 1 base and J lost 4, with 7 bases in between. CDR1 SNHLY and CDR2 FYNNEI come from the germline V gene. There are 13 residues in the CDR3. The CDR3: CASSEVRGTEAFF. The sequenced CDR3 bases are TGTGCCAGCAGTGAAGTGAGAGGCACTGAA.

This clone was observed many times. The read gets to within 3 residues of the CDR3 end, and the germline J gene fills in the rest. The chain employs TRBV19 and TRBJ2-3, with D maybe TRBD2 (5 bases). Trimming shortened V by 4 bases and J by 2 bases, and 10 bases separated the two germline ends. The germline gives CDR1 LNHDA, CDR2 SQIVND (reference sequence). The CDR3 has 14 residues. CDR3 DNA, as far as it was read: TGTGCCAGTAGTACCGGACTTCTCACAGATACG. Amino acid sequence: CASSTGLLTDT. The whole CDR3 protein reads CASSTGLLTDTQYF.

In its sample, this clone was seen many times. Read data end 3 residues before the CDR3 end; the end is taken from the germline J gene. The rearrangement uses TRBV20-1 and TRBJ2-3; perhaps TRBD1 as D (7 bases). Looked up from germline, CDR1 is DFQATT and CDR2 is SNEGSKA (reference sequence). This CDR3 has 17 residues. V lost 2 bases and J lost 0, with 18 bases in between. CDR3 bases read: TGCAGTGCTAGATCCGGACAGGTAGGGACTAGCACAGATACG. The encoded protein is CSARSGQVGTSTDT. The full CDR3 is CSARSGQVGTSTDTQYF.

This clone turned up a few times. The missing CDR3 end, 3 residues past where the read stops, is filled in from the germline J gene. V gene TRBV30 combines with J gene TRBJ1-1, with 10 positions matching TRBD1. Per the germline V gene, CDR1 is GTSNPN and CDR2 is SVGIG (reference sequence). V lost 4 bases and J lost 3; bases outside the gene matches: 5. There are 14 residues in the CDR3. The CDR3 DNA, read in part, is TGTGCCTGGAACCGACAGGGGGCCTACACTGAA. It codes for CAWNRQGAYTE. The full CDR3 reads CAWNRQGAYTEAFF.

This clone appeared a few times. The sequenced fragment ends 3 residues before the CDR3 boundary, so the rest is inferred from the germline J gene. This rearrangement joins TRBV19 to TRBJ1-1; 8 bases fit TRBD1. The V and J ends lost 0 bases and 4 bases, in that order; junction bases with no gene match: 4. The CDR3 has 15 amino acids. Germline V CDR1 and CDR2: LNHDA, SQIVND (reference sequence). CDR3 DNA, as far as it was read: TGTGCCAGTAGTATAGACGGACAGGGACGCACTGAA. Amino acids: CASSIDGQGRTE. The CDR3 reads in full as CASSIDGQGRTEAFF.

This clone was counted a few times. The DNA ends 3 residues before the CDR3 does, and the rest of the CDR3 is filled in from the germline J gene. V usage is TRBV19 and J usage is TRBJ2-7; TRBD1 might be the D (5 bases). Germline values: CDR1 LNHDA, CDR2 SQIVND (reference sequence). CDR3 length: 14 amino acids. The germline V and J ends were trimmed by 5 bases and 1 base, with 12 bases remaining between them. CDR3 region: CASSPQTASYEQYF. The DNA read from the CDR3 is TGTGCCAGTAGTCCACAGACAGCATCCTACGAG.

This clone was seen a few times. The CDR3 is cut off 3 residues early in the read; its end comes from the germline J gene. The chain carries TRBV19 and TRBJ2-7; 7 bases line up with TRBD1. J was trimmed by 0 bases and V by 6 bases; bases with no gene match: 8. This CDR3 is built from 15 residues. In germline, CDR1 is LNHDA, CDR2 SQIVND (reference sequence). The DNA read from the CDR3 is TGTGCCAGTAGATCGACCAACAGGGGCTCCTACGAG. Its protein product is CASRSTNRGSYE. The CDR3 in its entirety is CASRSTNRGSYEQYF.

CDR3: CASSGVAGGPGETQYF. Partial CDR3 DNA: TGTGCCAGTAGTGGGGTAGCGGGGGGGCCCGGAGAGACC. The chain links TRBV19 to TRBJ2-5; 11 positions agree with TRBD2. With the read ending 3 residues before the CDR3 end, the germline J gene is used to fill in that end. After removal of 5 bases from V and 4 bases from J, the junction contained 9 bases not matched to a gene. The CDR3 covers 16 residues. Germline V gene sequence: CDR1 LNHDA, CDR2 SQIVND (reference sequence).

The sample holds a few counts of this clone. From the germline J gene comes the end of the CDR3, since the read stops 3 residues before it. This chain uses TRBV19 with TRBJ1-1; possible D gene TRBD1, 6 bases. The V end lost 7 bases, the J end lost 2 bases, and 11 bases lay between the germline ends. Germline V gene lookup returns CDR1 LNHDA and CDR2 SQIVND (reference sequence). CDR3 length: 13 residues. The part of the CDR3 DNA that was read is TGTGCCAGTAAGGGGGACTATAACACTGAA. This translates into CASKGDYNTE. The whole CDR3 sequence reads CASKGDYNTEAFF.